This note documents a single T cell receptor beta chain sequence. Those enrolled in Seattle joined during active infection and were followed longitudinally afterward. This record belongs to a study of blood T cell repertoires in COVID-19. The wider study: The United States, Italy and Spain supplied acute and convalescent COVID-19 samples. In each case, the material was cDNA or gDNA derived from T cells, B-cell-depleted T cells, or PBMCs.

The CDR3 is 19 residues long. Per germline, CDR1 SGHAT and CDR2 FQNNGV. Trimming cost V 5 bases and J 1 base; bases outside gene matches: 15. Source study methods: The assay estimated nucleated cells by amplifying reference gene primers. TCRdb's table, derived via immunoSEQ multiplex PCR, lists solely in-frame clones and lacks some. The V and J calls and clone size were taken over from that table, and D and trimming were inferred from the DNA. The sample has 300,000 to 400,000 clones; approximately 86% are singletons. J is TRBJ2-1 and V is TRBV11-2; 9 bases map to TRBD2. The source material was peripheral blood. The receptor was derived from a man aged 25 to 40 with COVID-19, enrolled during active disease. The CDR3 here is CASSTRTGPGLASYNEQFF. CDR3 bases: TGTGCCAGCAGCACCCGGACAGGACCGGGACTAGCTTCCTACAATGAGCAGTTCTTC.